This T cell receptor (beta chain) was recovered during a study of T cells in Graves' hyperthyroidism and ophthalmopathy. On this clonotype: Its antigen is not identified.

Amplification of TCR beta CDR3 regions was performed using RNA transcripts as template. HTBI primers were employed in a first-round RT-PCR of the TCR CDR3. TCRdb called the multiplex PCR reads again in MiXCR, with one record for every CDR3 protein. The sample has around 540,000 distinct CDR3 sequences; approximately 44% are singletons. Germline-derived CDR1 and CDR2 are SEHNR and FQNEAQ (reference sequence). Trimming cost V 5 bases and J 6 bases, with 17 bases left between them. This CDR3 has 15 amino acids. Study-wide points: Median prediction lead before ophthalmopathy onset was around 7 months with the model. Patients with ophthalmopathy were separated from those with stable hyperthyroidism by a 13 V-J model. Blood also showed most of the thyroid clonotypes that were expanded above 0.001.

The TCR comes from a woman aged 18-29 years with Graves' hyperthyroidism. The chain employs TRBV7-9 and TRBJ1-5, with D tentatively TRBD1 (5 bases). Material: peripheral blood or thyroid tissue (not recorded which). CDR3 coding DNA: TGTGCCAGCAGCCCCGCCGGGGCCTGGGGTCAGCCCCAGCATTTT. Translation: CASSPAGAWGQPQHF.